The 15 T cell receptor beta chains given below trace back to one sample, sequenced in a study of cytomegalovirus exposure and HLA in healthy donors. This PCR relied on a set of 60 Vbeta primers and 13 Jbeta primers. The data were produced by immunoSEQ multiplex PCR, yet TCRdb's version contains in-frame clones alone and is incomplete. The sample totals 150,000 to 200,000 clones. Sequencing was done on a sample of PBMCs. The receptor set was obtained from a man aged 30 to 39 in good health and CMV-seronegative.

The chain uses TRBV7-6 and TRBJ2-5, with TRBD1 matching 7 bases. V dropped 2 bases and J dropped 1; count of bases not matched to a gene: 13. The germline gives CDR1 SGHVS, CDR2 FNYEAQ. The CDR3 runs 18 residues. CDR3 region: CASSLIRGKIGAQETQYF. The CDR3 coding sequence is TGTGCCAGCAGCTTAATCAGGGGGAAAATCGGAGCCCAAGAGACCCAGTACTTC.

The V and J genes are TRBV7-2 and TRBJ2-1; the match to TRBD1 covers 10 bases. From germline, CDR1 is SGHTA and CDR2 FQGNSA. The CDR3 spans 15 residues. The trim removed 6 bases at V and 8 bases at J, leaving 10 bases unmatched. The CDR3 nucleotides are TGTGCCAGCAGTCGACCGGGACAGGGGACCTATGAGCAGTTCTTC. This codes for CASSRPGQGTYEQFF.

The rearrangement joins TRBV29-1 to TRBJ2-5, with 15 bases matching TRBD2. CDR3 length: 16 residues. Germline V CDR1 and CDR2: SQVTM, ANQGSEA. The trim removed 6 bases at V and 5 bases at J, leaving 10 bases unmatched. The CDR3 DNA reads TGCAGCGTGGGGGGACTAGCGGGGGGTATGGGGGAGACCCAGTACTTC. Amino acids: CSVGGLAGGMGETQYF.

This chain joins TRBV6-5 and TRBJ2-7; 7 nucleotides line up with TRBD1. Germline V lookup: CDR1 MNHEY, CDR2 SVGAGI. The V gene end was trimmed by 6 bases and the J gene end by 3 bases; junction bases not matched to a gene: 5. There are 13 residues in the CDR3. The CDR3 here is CASRRDRDYEQYF. CDR3 sequence (DNA): TGTGCCAGCAGGCGCGACAGGGACTACGAGCAGTACTTC.

A remark on this clone: Other DNA sequences in this sample translate to the same CDR3. The chain carries TRBV10-1 and TRBJ2-2; D is unresolved. CDR3 length: 13 residues. Germline V gives CDR1 WNHNN, CDR2 SYGVQD (reference sequence). V lost 3 bases to trimming and J lost 2 bases, with 4 bases between them. CDR3 sequence reads: CASSDLNTGELFF. As DNA, the CDR3 is TGCGCCAGCAGTGATCTCAACACCGGGGAGCTGTTTTTT.

V usage is TRBV6-5 and J usage is TRBJ2-2; a possible D gene is TRBD2 (6 bases). Germline CDR1 reads MNHEY; CDR2 reads SVGAGI. This CDR3 is 15 amino acids long. The V end was cut by 3 bases, the J end by 1 base, with 9 bases between. The CDR3 region is CASSYVRGNTGELFF. The CDR3 nucleotides read TGTGCCAGCAGTTATGTGCGGGGGAACACCGGGGAGCTGTTTTTT.

The chain uses TRBV11-2 and TRBJ1-5, with 8 bases matching TRBD1. This CDR3 is 15 amino acids long. After removal of 3 bases from V and 6 bases from J, the junction contained 7 bases not matched to a gene. Germline CDR1 and CDR2: SGHAT and FQNNGV. CDR3 sequence (DNA): TGTGCCAGCAGCTTTGGGACAGGTTCCGGTCAGCCCCAGCATTTT. Translated: CASSFGTGSGQPQHF.

The CDR3 DNA sequence: TGTGCCAGCAGTTACTCTGTCCTGGGGGCCTATGGCTACACCTTC. This gives the protein CASSYSVLGAYGYTF. The V call is TRBV6-5, the J call TRBJ1-2; the D gene is possibly TRBD1 (6 bases). Germline assignment: CDR1 MNHEY and CDR2 SVGAGI. The CDR3 totals 15 residues. V lost 0 bases to trimming and J lost 4 bases, with 12 bases between them.

This chain joins TRBV6-4 and TRBJ2-1, with 9 bases fitting TRBD2. J lost 2 bases, V lost 4 bases, and 3 bases had no gene match. CDR1 and CDR2 (germline): MRHNA, SNTAGT. The CDR3 runs 15 residues. Here the CDR3 reads CASSALAGTYNEQFF. CDR3 bases: TGTGCCAGCAGTGCCCTAGCGGGAACCTACAATGAGCAGTTCTTC.

The V and J genes are TRBV6-1 and TRBJ2-5; the D is unclear. Matching the DNA end better, TRBJ2-7 makes the J call doubtful. The CDR3 is 14 residues long. Looked up from germline, CDR1 is MNHNS and CDR2 is SASEGT. For the CDR3, the DNA is TGTGCCAGCAGTGAATTGTCTAATACCTACGAGCAGTACTTC. Its translation is CASSELSNTYEQYF.

The rearrangement uses TRBV21-1 and TRBJ1-1. TRBV21-1 is shown as a pseudogene. This CDR3 spans 8 amino acids. The CDR3 reads CGLQEAFF. The CDR3 DNA follows: TGTGGACTGCAAGAAGCTTTCTTT.

V usage is TRBV30 and J usage is TRBJ1-2; 8 positions match TRBD1. Germline CDR1 and CDR2: GTSNPN and SVGIG (reference sequence). The junction had 10 bases not matched to a gene; V was cut back by 7 bases and J by 6 bases. The CDR3 loop spans 13 amino acids. The CDR3 region is CASNRDRPNGYTF. CDR3 coding DNA: TGTGCCTCAAACCGGGACAGGCCGAATGGCTACACCTTC.

The CDR3 DNA is TGTGCCAGCAGTGAAGGGAGGCGGGAGGCGACCTACGAGCAGTACTTC. Protein product: CASSEGRREATYEQYF. The rearrangement joins TRBV6-1 to TRBJ2-7; TRBD2 matches 8 bases. The germline V gene encodes CDR1 MNHNS and CDR2 SASEGT. The CDR3 is 16 residues long. V shed 1 base, J shed 2 bases, and the junction held 7 bases outside the gene matches.

The rearrangement joins TRBV28 to TRBJ1-4; no reliable D call. Per the germline V gene, CDR1 is MDHEN and CDR2 is SYDVKM. The CDR3 has 15 amino acids. V lost 4 bases and J lost 5, with 14 bases in between. The CDR3 spells CASSSPEFQNEKLFF. The CDR3 region has the DNA TGTGCCAGCAGTTCACCAGAATTCCAGAATGAAAAACTGTTTTTT.

This chain connects TRBV30 to TRBJ1-3, with 11 positions matching TRBD1. The CDR3 sequence is 13 residues long. CDR1 GTSNPN and CDR2 SVGIG come from the germline V gene (reference sequence). Trimming cost V 8 bases and J 2 bases; bases outside gene matches: 2. Here the CDR3 DNA reads TGTGCCCGGGGACAGGGGGCTGGAAACACCATATATTTT. Its translation: CARGQGAGNTIYF.